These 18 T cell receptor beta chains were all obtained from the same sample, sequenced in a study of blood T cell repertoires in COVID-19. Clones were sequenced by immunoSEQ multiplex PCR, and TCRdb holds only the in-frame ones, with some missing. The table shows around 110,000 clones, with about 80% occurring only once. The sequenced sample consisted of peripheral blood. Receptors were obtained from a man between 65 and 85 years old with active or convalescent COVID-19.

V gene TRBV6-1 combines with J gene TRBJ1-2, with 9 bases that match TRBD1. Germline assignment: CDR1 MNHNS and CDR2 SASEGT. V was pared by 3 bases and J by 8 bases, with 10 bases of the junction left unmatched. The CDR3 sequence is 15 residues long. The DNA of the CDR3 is TGTGCCAGCAGTGATTTCGGCGGGACAGGGAAAGGCTACACCTTC. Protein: CASSDFGGTGKGYTF.

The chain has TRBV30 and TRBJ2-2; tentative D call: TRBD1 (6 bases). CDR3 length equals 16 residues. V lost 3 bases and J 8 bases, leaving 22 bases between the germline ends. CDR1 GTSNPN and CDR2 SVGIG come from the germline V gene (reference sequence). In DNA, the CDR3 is TGTGCCTGGAGCCTATCACTAGGGGGTCGGTTAGGGGAGCTGTTTTTT. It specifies CAWSLSLGGRLGELFF.

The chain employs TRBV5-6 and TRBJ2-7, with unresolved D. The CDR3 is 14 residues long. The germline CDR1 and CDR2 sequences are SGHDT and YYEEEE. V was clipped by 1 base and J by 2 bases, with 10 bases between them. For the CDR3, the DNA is TGTGCCAGCAGCTTGAAGCAGGTGACCTACGAGCAGTACTTC. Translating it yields CASSLKQVTYEQYF.

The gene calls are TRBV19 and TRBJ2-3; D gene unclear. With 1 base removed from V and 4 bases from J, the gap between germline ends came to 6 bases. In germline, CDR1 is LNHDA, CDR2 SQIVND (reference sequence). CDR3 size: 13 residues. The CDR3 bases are TGTGCCAGTAGTATAGCCCGGGCAGATACGCAGTATTTT. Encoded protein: CASSIARADTQYF.

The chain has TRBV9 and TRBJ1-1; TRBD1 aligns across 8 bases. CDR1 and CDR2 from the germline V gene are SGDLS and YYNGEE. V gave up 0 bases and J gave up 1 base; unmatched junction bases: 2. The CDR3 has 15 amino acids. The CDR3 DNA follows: TGTGCCAGCAGCGTAGTCGACAGGGGGAACACTGAAGCTTTCTTT. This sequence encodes CASSVVDRGNTEAFF.

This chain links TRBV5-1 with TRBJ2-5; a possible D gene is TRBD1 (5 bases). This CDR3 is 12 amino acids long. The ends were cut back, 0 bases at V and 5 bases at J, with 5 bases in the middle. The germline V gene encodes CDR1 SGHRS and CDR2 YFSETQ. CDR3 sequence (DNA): TGCGCCAGCAGCTTGGACAGGGAGACCCAGTACTTC. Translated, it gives CASSLDRETQYF.

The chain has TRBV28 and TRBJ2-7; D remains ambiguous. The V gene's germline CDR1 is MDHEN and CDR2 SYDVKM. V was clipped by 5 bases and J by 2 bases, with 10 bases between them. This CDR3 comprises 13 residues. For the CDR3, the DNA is TGTGCCAGCAGTAGCCGAAACCCCTACGAGCAGTACTTC. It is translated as CASSSRNPYEQYF.

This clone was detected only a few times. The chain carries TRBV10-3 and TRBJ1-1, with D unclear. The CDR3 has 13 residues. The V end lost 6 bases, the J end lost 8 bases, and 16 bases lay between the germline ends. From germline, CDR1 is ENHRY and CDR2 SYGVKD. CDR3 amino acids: CAISASREGEAFF. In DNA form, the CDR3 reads TGTGCCATCAGCGCGTCGCGGGAGGGCGAAGCTTTCTTT.

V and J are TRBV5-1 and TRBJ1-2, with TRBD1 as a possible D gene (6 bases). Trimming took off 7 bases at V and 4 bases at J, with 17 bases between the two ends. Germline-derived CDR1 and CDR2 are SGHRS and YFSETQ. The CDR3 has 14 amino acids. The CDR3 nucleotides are TGCGCCAGCCGAGCCGAAACAGGGTTCTATGGCTACACCTTC. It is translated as CASRAETGFYGYTF.

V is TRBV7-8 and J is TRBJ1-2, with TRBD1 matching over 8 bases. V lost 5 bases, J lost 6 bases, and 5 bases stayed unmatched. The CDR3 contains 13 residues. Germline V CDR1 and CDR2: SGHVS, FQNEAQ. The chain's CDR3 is CASSEDRVDGYTF. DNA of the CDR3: TGTGCCAGCAGCGAGGACAGGGTGGATGGCTACACCTTC.

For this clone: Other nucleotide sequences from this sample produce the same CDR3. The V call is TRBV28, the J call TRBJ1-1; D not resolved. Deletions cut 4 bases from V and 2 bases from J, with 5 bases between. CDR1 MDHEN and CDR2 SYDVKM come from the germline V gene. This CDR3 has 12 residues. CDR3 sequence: CASSSVNTEAFF. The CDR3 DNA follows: TGTGCCAGCAGTTCAGTTAACACTGAAGCTTTCTTT.

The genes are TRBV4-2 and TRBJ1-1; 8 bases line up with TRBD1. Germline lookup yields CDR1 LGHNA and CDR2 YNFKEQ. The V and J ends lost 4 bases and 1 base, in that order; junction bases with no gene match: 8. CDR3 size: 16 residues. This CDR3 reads CASSLPAGGRNTEAFF. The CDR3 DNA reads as TGTGCCAGCAGCCTCCCGGCAGGGGGCAGGAACACTGAAGCTTTCTTT.

CDR3 bases: TGTGCCAGCAGCGAGCCGGGACAGGGGGCGGGCAGGACTGAAGCTTTCTTT. Translating it yields CASSEPGQGAGRTEAFF. The genes are TRBV5-6 and TRBJ1-1; TRBD1 matches at 12 bases. The CDR3 has 17 amino acids. Germline V gene data show CDR1 as SGHDT and CDR2 as YYEEEE. J gave up 5 bases and V 4 bases, and 12 bases lay outside the gene matches.

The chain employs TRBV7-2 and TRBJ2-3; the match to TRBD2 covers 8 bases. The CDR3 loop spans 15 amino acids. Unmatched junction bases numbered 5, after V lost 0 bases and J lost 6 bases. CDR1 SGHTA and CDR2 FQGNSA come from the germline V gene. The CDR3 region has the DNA TGTGCCAGCAGCTTAGCATTAGCGGGAAGGGATACGCAGTATTTT. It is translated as CASSLALAGRDTQYF.

CDR3 region: CATSVQVTGELFF. The CDR3 DNA sequence: TGTGCCACCAGTGTACAGGTGACCGGGGAGCTGTTTTTT. This chain uses TRBV24-1 with TRBJ2-2; a possible D gene is TRBD1 (5 bases). Germline CDR1 and CDR2: KGHDR and SFDVKD. V dropped 5 bases and J dropped 5 bases, with 8 bases sitting between them. CDR3 length equals 13 residues.

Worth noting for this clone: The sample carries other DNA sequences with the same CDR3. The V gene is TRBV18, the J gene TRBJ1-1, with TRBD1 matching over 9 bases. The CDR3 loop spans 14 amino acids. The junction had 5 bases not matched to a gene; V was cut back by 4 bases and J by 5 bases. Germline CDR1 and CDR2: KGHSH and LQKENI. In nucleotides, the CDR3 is TGTGCCAGCTCACAGGGACAGGGCGGTACTGAAGCTTTCTTT. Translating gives CASSQGQGGTEAFF.

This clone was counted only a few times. CDR3 region: CASSHELQTIGETQYF. The CDR3 bases are TGTGCCAGCAGCCACGAACTGCAGACTATAGGGGAGACCCAGTACTTC. The chain combines TRBV11-3 with TRBJ2-5, with D maybe TRBD2 (5 bases). Germline assignment: CDR1 SGHNT and CDR2 YENEEA. The CDR3 loop spans 16 amino acids. V was trimmed by 5 bases and J by 5 bases, leaving 21 bases between them.

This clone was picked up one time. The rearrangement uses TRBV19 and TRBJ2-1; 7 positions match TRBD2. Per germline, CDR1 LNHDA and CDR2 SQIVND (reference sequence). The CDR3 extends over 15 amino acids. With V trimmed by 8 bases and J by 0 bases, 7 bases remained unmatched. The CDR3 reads CASGVGGSSYNEQFF. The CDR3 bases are TGTGCCAGTGGTGTGGGCGGGAGCTCCTACAATGAGCAGTTCTTC. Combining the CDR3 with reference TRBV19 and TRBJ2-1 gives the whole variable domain DGGITQSPKYLFRKEGQNVTLSCEQNLNHDAMYWYRQDPGQGLRLIYYSQIVNDFQKGDIAEGYSVSREKKESFPLTVTSAQKNPTAFYLCASGVGGSSYNEQFFGPGTRLTVL.